A selection of T cell receptor beta chains follows, all from one sample in a study of shared clonotypes between healthy human individuals. This table comes from immunoSEQ multiplex PCR, and its TCRdb copy is limited to in-frame clones, with some not included. The data contain 2 million to 2.5 million clones, around 95% of them singletons. The sequenced sample was naive CD4+ T cells sorted from blood. The source of these receptors is a man aged 18 to 30 in good health. The CDR3 runs from the conserved cysteine through the conserved F or W. The D gene is left open where the match is weak. Some rows have no size entry. The others give once, few or many, or a class for an expanded clone.

J gene | D gene | clone size | V gene | CDR3 protein | CDR3 DNA
TRBJ2-7 | TRBD1 | . | TRBV2 | CASNQQGSSYEQYF | TGTGCCAGCAACCAACAGGGGTCTTCCTACGAGCAGTACTTC
TRBJ2-2 | TRBD2 | . | TRBV7-9 | CASSLASGSHTGELFF | TGTGCCAGCAGCTTAGCTAGCGGGAGTCACACCGGGGAGCTGTTTTTT
TRBJ2-3 | TRBD1 | . | TRBV6-5 | CASSYITLQGHTQYF | TGTGCCAGCAGTTACATCACATTACAGGGGCATACGCAGTATTTT
TRBJ2-7 | . | few | TRBV5-1 | CASRQYLGSHEQYF | TGCGCCAGCAGGCAGTACCTAGGGAGCCACGAGCAGTACTTC
TRBJ2-7 | . | . | TRBV9 | CASSAQGYEQYF | TGTGCCAGCAGCGCCCAGGGCTACGAGCAGTACTTC
TRBJ2-3 | TRBD2 | once | TRBV6-5 | CASSEAGAVADTQYF | TGTGCCAGCTCAGAGGCGGGAGCGGTTGCAGATACGCAGTATTTT
TRBJ1-4 | . | once | TRBV30 | CAWSVGQPSNEKLFF | TGTGCCTGGAGTGTGGGTCAGCCTTCTAATGAAAAACTGTTTTTT
TRBJ1-1 | . | . | TRBV15 | CATSSPRRGFGTEAFF | TGTGCCACCAGCAGCCCTAGGAGGGGGTTTGGCACTGAAGCTTTCTTT
TRBJ2-7 | TRBD1 | . | TRBV11-3 | CASSPTRGSYEQYF | TGTGCCAGCAGCCCTACCAGGGGGAGCTACGAGCAGTACTTC
TRBJ2-5 | TRBD1 | . | TRBV27 | CASSPKPGQPKQETQYF | TGTGCCAGCAGTCCGAAACCGGGACAGCCCAAGCAAGAGACCCAGTACTTC
TRBJ1-3 | . | . | TRBV27 | CASSLQGLGNTIYF | TGTGCCAGCAGTTTGCAGGGTCTTGGAAACACCATATATTTT
TRBJ1-1 | . | . | TRBV10-2 | CASSVGVTEAFF | TGCGCCAGCAGTGTGGGGGTCACTGAAGCTTTCTTT
TRBJ1-3 | . | . | TRBV28 | CASSLPGRTSSGNTIYF | TGTGCCAGCAGTCTACCGGGAAGAACCTCCTCTGGAAACACCATATATTTT
TRBJ2-7 | . | . | TRBV25-1 | CASSEQGMGEQYF | TGTGCCAGCAGTGAACAGGGGATGGGTGAGCAGTACTTC
TRBJ2-1 | TRBD2 | . | TRBV13 | CASSPGTSGRAWNNEQFF | TGTGCCAGCAGCCCCGGGACTAGCGGGAGGGCTTGGAACAATGAGCAGTTCTTC
TRBJ2-3 | . | once | TRBV30 | CAWSAGALTDTQYF | TGTGCCTGGAGCGCGGGGGCCCTCACAGATACGCAGTATTTT
TRBJ2-6 | TRBD2 | . | TRBV5-1 | CASRGSSGTSGANVLTF | TGCGCCAGCAGAGGGTCTAGCGGGACCTCTGGGGCCAACGTCCTGACTTTC
TRBJ2-5 | . | . | TRBV5-1 | CASSAGTVQETQYF | TGCGCCAGCAGCGCGGGGACGGTCCAAGAGACCCAGTACTTC
TRBJ2-7 | . | . | TRBV10-3 | CAIGDGGYEQYF | TGTGCCATCGGGGACGGGGGATACGAGCAGTACTTC
TRBJ2-1 | TRBD2 | . | TRBV6-1 | CASSEAGTSAYNEQFF | TGTGCCAGCAGTGAAGCTGGGACTAGCGCCTACAATGAGCAGTTCTTC
TRBJ2-7 | TRBD2 | . | TRBV4-1 | CASSQVPSGGTYEQYF | TGCGCCAGCAGCCAAGTTCCTAGCGGGGGGACCTACGAGCAGTACTTC
TRBJ2-7 | TRBD1 | once | TRBV6-1 | CASSRDSDSYEQYF | TGTGCCAGCAGTCGGGACAGCGACTCCTACGAGCAGTACTTC
TRBJ2-3 | . | . | TRBV5-4 | CASSSGTPSTDTQYF | TGTGCCAGCAGCTCCGGGACCCCCTCGACAGATACGCAGTATTTT
TRBJ2-2 | TRBD1 | . | TRBV11-2 | CASSLDRQGSAGELFF | TGTGCCAGCAGCTTAGATAGACAGGGGTCGGCCGGGGAGCTGTTTTTT
TRBJ1-5 | . | . | TRBV28 | CASSYRDNQPQHF | TGTGCCAGCAGCTACCGGGACAATCAGCCCCAGCATTTT
TRBJ2-3 | . | . | TRBV7-9 | CASSPTLSTDTQYF | TGTGCCAGCAGCCCTACCCTAAGCACAGATACGCAGTATTTT
TRBJ1-4 | . | . | TRBV2 | CASSEGEKLFF | TGTGCCAGCAGTGAAGGCGAAAAACTGTTTTTT
TRBJ1-5 | TRBD1 | . | TRBV2 | CASSEARTGGSNQPQHF | TGTGCCAGCAGTGAAGCGCGGACAGGGGGTAGCAATCAGCCCCAGCATTTT
TRBJ1-5 | TRBD1 | . | TRBV7-2 | CASSLDPGGVNQPQHF | TGTGCCAGCAGCTTAGATCCAGGGGGCGTCAATCAGCCCCAGCATTTT